The sequence of this T cell receptor beta chain was determined in a study of vaccination and CD4 T cells after COVID-19. The overall study: Each participant was administered two doses of a vaccine, which was either BNT162b2 or mRNA-1273.

This clonotype turned up a few times. No antigen is known for it. With the Oncomine TCR Beta short-read assay, DNA from cultured CD4+ T cells was sequenced. TCRdb used MiXCR to reprocess the PCR reads, holding one entry per CDR3 protein. The repertoire holds about 20,000 distinct CDR3 sequences, with 20% to 30% as singletons. Treatment defined: approximately 9-day PBMC culture with coronavirus spike peptide pools or control peptides (ViraFEST assay). Antigen-specific T cell expansion with peptide pools preceded TCR sequencing in the ViraFEST approach. This TCR was sampled from a human donor with COVID-19. The sample comprised cultured CD4+ T cells from blood.

DNA of the CDR3: TGTGCCAGCAGCTTGGGCTCAGGCGAGACCCAGTACTTC. It yields the protein CASSLGSGETQYF. V gene TRBV5-4 combines with J gene TRBJ2-5, with unresolved D. The germline V gene has CDR1 SGHNT and CDR2 YYREEE (reference sequence). This CDR3 has 13 residues. The V and J ends lost 0 bases and 5 bases respectively, with 8 bases between them.